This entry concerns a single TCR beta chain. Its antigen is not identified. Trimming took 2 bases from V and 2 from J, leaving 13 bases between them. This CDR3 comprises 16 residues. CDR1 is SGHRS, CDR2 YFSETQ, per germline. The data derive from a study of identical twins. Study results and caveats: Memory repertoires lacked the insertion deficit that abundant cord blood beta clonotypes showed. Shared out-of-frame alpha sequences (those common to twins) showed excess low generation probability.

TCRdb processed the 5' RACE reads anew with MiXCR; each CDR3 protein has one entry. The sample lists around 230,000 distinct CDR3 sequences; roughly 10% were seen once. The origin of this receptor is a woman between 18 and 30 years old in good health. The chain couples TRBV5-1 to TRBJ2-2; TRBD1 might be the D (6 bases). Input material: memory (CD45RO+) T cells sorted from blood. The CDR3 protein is CASSLFQGHNTGELFF. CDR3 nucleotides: TGCGCCAGCAGCTTATTTCAGGGGCACAACACCGGGGAGCTGTTTTTT. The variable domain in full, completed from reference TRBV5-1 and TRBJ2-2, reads KAGVTQTPRYLIKTRGQQVTLSCSPISGHRSVSWYQQTPGQGLQFLFEYFSETQRNKGNFPGRFSGRQFSNSRSEMNVSTLELGDSALYLCASSLFQGHNTGELFFGEGSRLTVL.